This T cell receptor beta chain was obtained from a study of T cell responses to AZD1222 COVID-19 vaccine. The protocol was immunoSEQ multiplex PCR, while the TCRdb copy is restricted to in-frame clones and leaves out a portion. There are more than 50,000 clones in the sample; around 83% occur only once, and 20% lies in the top ten. The sequencing here drew on peripheral blood, taken on day 0 of AZD1222 vaccination. The receptor was isolated from an adult in good health.

The CDR3 sequence is CASSPPGEYNEKLFF. The CDR3 nucleotides read TGTGCCAGCTCACCACCTGGGGAATACAATGAAAAACTGTTTTTT. The chain couples TRBV18 to TRBJ1-4; D not certain. V dropped 0 bases and J dropped 5 bases, with 10 bases sitting between them. CDR3 length equals 15 residues. Germline assignment: CDR1 KGHSH and CDR2 LQKENI.